The clone carrying this T cell receptor beta chain was counted once. This sample is drawn from a study of OX40 agonist ivuxolimab in advanced cancers. Profiled with immunoSEQ multiplex PCR; TCRdb holds only in-frame clones, not every one. Of more than 45,000 clones detected, 80% to 90% appear once; the ten largest clones hold roughly an eighth. Germline values: CDR1 SGHNT, CDR2 YENEEA. This CDR3 has 16 amino acids. Losses at the gene ends were 4 bases for V and 12 bases for J; bases not matched to a gene: 11. The chain has TRBV11-3 and TRBJ2-1; 14 bases agree with TRBD2. The sequence was obtained from an adult with an advanced solid tumor such as melanoma, head and neck, liver or kidney cancer. The sample consisted of CD4+ or CD8+ T cells sorted from blood, taken in a trial of the OX40 agonist ivuxolimab. The CDR3 DNA reads as TGTGCCAGCAGCTCGGGTCCGGGACTAGCGGGAGTGGGGCAGTTCTTC. It encodes CASSSGPGLAGVGQFF.